The 18 T cell receptor beta chains given below trace back to one sample, sequenced in a study of PD-L1 blockade in urothelial cancer. Using immunoSEQ multiplex PCR, the repertoire was profiled, and TCRdb retains in-frame clones only, with some absent. Among 35,000 to 50,000 clones listed, 75% to 85% were seen once. Time point meaning: pretreatment peripheral blood. Sequencing used PBMCs, obtained around atezolizumab (anti-PD-L1) treatment. The receptors stem from a man aged 55 to 69 with urothelial cancer.

This clone turned up a few times. The chain combines TRBV28 with TRBJ1-1; D perhaps matches TRBD1 (5 bases). The CDR3 is 11 residues long. V lost 5 bases, J lost 10 bases, and 11 bases lay in between. The germline CDR1 and CDR2 sequences are MDHEN and SYDVKM. CDR3 sequence reads: CASSPLRVAFF. DNA of the CDR3: TGTGCCAGCAGTCCCCTCAGGGTAGCTTTCTTT.

This clone was seen a few times. The chain joins TRBV19 to TRBJ1-2; the match to TRBD1 covers 8 bases. The CDR3 covers 16 residues. Germline CDR1 LNHDA, CDR2 SQIVND (reference sequence). Germline trimming cut 0 bases from V and 0 bases from J; bases unmatched to any gene: 3. The CDR3 DNA reads TGTGCCAGTAGTATAGACGGGACAGGCGCTAACTATGGCTACACCTTC. Translated: CASSIDGTGANYGYTF.

This clone was detected many times. This chain connects TRBV15 to TRBJ2-5; weak D call: TRBD1 (5 bases). Germline V gene data show CDR1 as LNHNV and CDR2 as YYDKDF (reference sequence). The CDR3 length is 16 residues. Trimming took 0 bases from V and 0 from J, leaving 11 bases between them. As DNA, the CDR3 is TGTGCCACCAGCAGAGATCTAGGGGCAGACCAAGAGACCCAGTACTTC. Residues: CATSRDLGADQETQYF.

Ten or more counts support this clone. The chain employs TRBV4-2 and TRBJ1-1, with D possibly matching TRBD1 (5 bases). V was clipped by 3 bases and J by 10 bases, with 15 bases between them. CDR1 and CDR2 (germline): LGHNA, YNFKEQ. CDR3 length equals 13 residues. The CDR3 loop reads CASSQWRGVGAFF. The CDR3 region has the DNA TGTGCCAGCAGCCAGTGGCGGGGGGTGGGAGCTTTCTTT.

V gene TRBV2 combines with J gene TRBJ2-1; 8 nucleotides align to TRBD1. This CDR3 region has 13 residues. Trimming took 5 bases from V and 5 from J; bases not matched to a gene: 2. Germline lookup yields CDR1 SNHLY and CDR2 FYNNEI. The CDR3 sequence: CASSMDRDNEQFF. The CDR3 bases are TGTGCCAGCAGTATGGACAGGGACAATGAGCAGTTCTTC. The full variable domain, with the rest looked up from reference TRBV2 and TRBJ2-1, is EPEVTQTPSHQVTQMGQEVILRCVPISNHLYFYWYRQILGQKVEFLVSFYNNEISEKSEIFDDQFSVERPDGSNFTLKIRSTKLEDSAMYFCASSMDRDNEQFFGPGTRLTVL.

The chain joins TRBV29-1 to TRBJ2-3; 15 bases match TRBD2. This CDR3 comprises 21 residues. The V segment lost 0 bases and the J segment 2 bases; nucleotides outside the gene matches: 15. Germline-derived CDR1 and CDR2 are SQVTM and ANQGSEA. The CDR3 is CSVEDLQGLAGGPFFTDTQYF. The CDR3, as DNA: TGCAGCGTTGAAGATCTTCAAGGACTAGCGGGAGGGCCGTTTTTCACAGATACGCAGTATTTT.

V and J are TRBV6-1 and TRBJ2-3; no clear D gene. V lost 5 bases, J lost 5 bases, and 8 bases lay in between. Germline CDR1 reads MNHNS; CDR2 reads SASEGT. There are 12 residues in the CDR3. The CDR3 loop reads CASSQVIDTQYF. DNA for the CDR3: TGTGCCAGCAGTCAGGTAATAGATACGCAGTATTTT.

The chain employs TRBV27 and TRBJ1-5; 7 nucleotides match TRBD1. V shed 6 bases and J 7 bases; nucleotides not matched to a gene: 6. This CDR3 is built from 13 residues. CDR1 and CDR2 from the germline V gene are MNHEY and SMNVEV (reference sequence). This CDR3 is CASSPTGTQPQHF. The CDR3 DNA reads TGTGCCAGCAGCCCGACAGGGACCCAGCCCCAGCATTTT.

This chain connects TRBV9 to TRBJ2-2; the D gene is possibly TRBD2 (5 bases). The germline V gene has CDR1 SGDLS and CDR2 YYNGEE. The CDR3 consists of 12 residues. V lost 2 bases to trimming and J lost 7 bases, with 6 bases between them. The CDR3 DNA reads TGTGCCAGCAGCGTGGACTTCGGGGAGCTGTTTTTT. Translated: CASSVDFGELFF.

The chain recombines TRBV7-9 with TRBJ2-1, with TRBD1 matching over 9 bases. CDR3 length: 15 amino acids. The germline V gene has CDR1 SEHNR and CDR2 FQNEAQ (reference sequence). V was pared by 3 bases and J by 4 bases, with 4 bases of the junction left unmatched. This chain's CDR3 is CASSFTGGPYNEQFF. The CDR3 nucleotides read TGTGCCAGCAGCTTTACAGGGGGCCCATACAATGAGCAGTTCTTC.

The chain uses TRBV5-4 and TRBJ2-1; D not certain. Germline CDR1 SGHNT, CDR2 YYREEE (reference sequence). The CDR3 is made up of 12 amino acids. V shed 1 base and J shed 7 bases, with 6 bases lying between them. The CDR3 region is CASSLSLNEQFF. The CDR3 DNA follows: TGTGCCAGCAGCTTGTCACTTAATGAGCAGTTCTTC.

The chain joins TRBV7-2 to TRBJ1-4; D is perhaps TRBD1 (5 bases). Germline loops: CDR1 SGHTA, CDR2 FQGNSA. This CDR3 is built from 12 residues. The V end lost 2 bases, the J end lost 13 bases, and 11 bases lay between the germline ends. The CDR3 loop is CASSLNGRALFF. For the CDR3, the DNA is TGTGCCAGCAGCTTAAATGGCAGGGCACTGTTTTTT.

This sequence joins TRBV18 and TRBJ2-1; D is perhaps TRBD1 (6 bases). V was trimmed by 0 bases and J by 6 bases, leaving 18 bases between them. The CDR3 covers 17 residues. Germline V gene data show CDR1 as KGHSH and CDR2 as LQKENI. CDR3 in DNA: TGTGCCAGCTCACCACCGTTCCAGGGTATGGGGGCCAATGAGCAGTTCTTC. It codes for CASSPPFQGMGANEQFF.

V usage is TRBV7-8 and J usage is TRBJ1-5; no clear D gene. The CDR3 spans 15 residues. The ends were cut back, 3 bases at V and 2 bases at J, with 11 bases in the middle. Per germline, CDR1 SGHVS and CDR2 FQNEAQ. CDR3: CASSFKRGGNQPQHF. In nucleotides, the CDR3 is TGTGCCAGCAGCTTTAAGCGGGGAGGCAATCAGCCCCAGCATTTT. The full variable domain, in which reference TRBV7-8 and TRBJ1-5 provide the parts outside the CDR3, is GAGVSQSPRYKVAKRGQDVALRCDPISGHVSLFWYQQALGQGPEFLTYFQNEAQLDKSGLPSDRFFAERPEGSVSTLKIQRTQQEDSAVYLCASSFKRGGNQPQHFGDGTRLSIL.

CDR3 sequence: CASSDGTRVYEQYF. DNA of the CDR3: TGTGCCAGTAGTGACGGGACACGGGTCTACGAGCAGTACTTC. The gene calls are TRBV19 and TRBJ2-7; D is possibly TRBD1 (6 bases). Trimming pared 5 bases from V and 3 bases from J, leaving 14 bases between. The germline V gene encodes CDR1 LNHDA and CDR2 SQIVND (reference sequence). The CDR3 is made up of 14 amino acids.

V and J are TRBV7-2 and TRBJ2-1; 10 bases are shared with TRBD2. V lost 2 bases, J lost 8 bases, and 6 bases stayed unmatched. Per germline, CDR1 SGHTA and CDR2 FQGNSA. The CDR3 totals 15 residues. The CDR3 region is CASSLKAGGPHEQFF. CDR3 bases: TGTGCCAGCAGCTTAAAAGCGGGAGGGCCTCATGAGCAGTTCTTC.

This sequence joins TRBV5-4 and TRBJ2-2, with D possibly being TRBD1 (5 bases). This CDR3 has 17 residues. Trimming stripped 3 bases from V and 7 bases from J, with 22 bases between. Germline values: CDR1 SGHNT, CDR2 YYREEE (reference sequence). The CDR3 DNA follows: TGTGCCAGCAGCTCGAGGCCCCCAGGGTCTTCCTACGGGGAGCTGTTTTTT. It encodes CASSSRPPGSSYGELFF.

The CDR3 DNA follows: TGTGCCAGCAGCTTTCCTCAACGGCAGGGCCAATACGAGCAGTACTTC. It encodes CASSFPQRQGQYEQYF. The chain links TRBV5-5 to TRBJ2-7; a possible D gene is TRBD1 (5 bases). Trimming left V 2 bases short and J 4 bases short, with 19 bases between. Germline V CDR1 and CDR2: SGHKS, YYEKEE (reference sequence). The CDR3 spans 16 residues.